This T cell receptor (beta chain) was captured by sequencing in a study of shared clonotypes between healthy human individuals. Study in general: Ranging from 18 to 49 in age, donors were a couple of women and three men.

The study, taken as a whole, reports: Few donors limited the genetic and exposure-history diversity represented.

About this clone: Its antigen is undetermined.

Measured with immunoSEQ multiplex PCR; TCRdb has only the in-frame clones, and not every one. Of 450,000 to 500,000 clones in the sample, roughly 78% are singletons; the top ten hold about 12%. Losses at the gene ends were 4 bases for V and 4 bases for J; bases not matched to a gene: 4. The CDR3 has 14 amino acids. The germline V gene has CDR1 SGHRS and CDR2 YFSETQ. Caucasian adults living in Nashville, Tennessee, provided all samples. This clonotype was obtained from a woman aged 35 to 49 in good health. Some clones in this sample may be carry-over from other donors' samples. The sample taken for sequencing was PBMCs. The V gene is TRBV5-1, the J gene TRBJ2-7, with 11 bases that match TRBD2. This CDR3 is CASSRASGRYEQYF. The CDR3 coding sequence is TGCGCCAGCAGCAGGGCTAGCGGGAGGTACGAGCAGTACTTC.